These 4 T cell receptor beta chains share one sample of origin, sequenced in a study of blood T cell repertoires in COVID-19. The protocol was immunoSEQ multiplex PCR, while the TCRdb copy is restricted to in-frame clones and leaves out a portion. Among approximately 200,000 clones listed, roughly 90% were seen once. Source material: PBMCs or T cells enriched from blood (not recorded which). These receptors were collected from a woman aged 25 to 45 who had been exposed to COVID-19.

The chain couples TRBV7-9 to TRBJ2-3, with D hard to call. The length of the CDR3 is 16 residues. Germline assignment: CDR1 SEHNR and CDR2 FQNEAQ (reference sequence). V dropped 2 bases and J dropped 2 bases, with 14 bases sitting between them. The CDR3 nucleotides are TGTGCCAGCAGCTTATCGCCGGGTTACGACACAGATACGCAGTATTTT. It codes for CASSLSPGYDTDTQYF.

This clone turned up a few times. The chain has TRBV30 and TRBJ2-2; perhaps TRBD1 as D (5 bases). The V end lost 7 bases, the J end lost 7 bases, and 16 bases lay between the germline ends. The germline gives CDR1 GTSNPN, CDR2 SVGIG (reference sequence). The CDR3 sequence is 13 residues long. In DNA form, the CDR3 reads TGTGCCTCCAGGGCAATGGGAAGCGGGGAGCTGTTTTTT. Encoded protein: CASRAMGSGELFF.

The chain has TRBV11-2 and TRBJ2-7; a possible D gene is TRBD2 (7 bases). Trimming cost V 6 bases and J 5 bases, with 14 bases left between them. The CDR3 totals 13 residues. From germline, CDR1 is SGHAT and CDR2 FQNNGV. CDR3 sequence reads: CASRLGGADEQYF. The CDR3 nucleotides read TGTGCCAGCAGACTGGGGGGGGCCGACGAGCAGTACTTC. Full variable domain (remainder filled in from reference TRBV11-2 and TRBJ2-7): EAGVAQSPRYKIIEKRQSVAFWCNPISGHATLYWYQQILGQGPKLLIQFQNNGVVDDSQLPKDRFSAERLKGVDSTLKIQPAKLEDSAVYLCASRLGGADEQYFGPGTRLTVT.

Here the CDR3 reads CASSLSEGFYGYTF. Written as DNA, the CDR3 is TGTGCCAGCAGCTTGTCCGAGGGTTTCTATGGCTACACCTTC. The V call is TRBV7-2, the J call TRBJ1-2; D not certain. This CDR3 region has 14 residues. V lost 3 bases to trimming and J lost 4 bases, with 12 bases between them. Germline V gives CDR1 SGHTA, CDR2 FQGNSA.